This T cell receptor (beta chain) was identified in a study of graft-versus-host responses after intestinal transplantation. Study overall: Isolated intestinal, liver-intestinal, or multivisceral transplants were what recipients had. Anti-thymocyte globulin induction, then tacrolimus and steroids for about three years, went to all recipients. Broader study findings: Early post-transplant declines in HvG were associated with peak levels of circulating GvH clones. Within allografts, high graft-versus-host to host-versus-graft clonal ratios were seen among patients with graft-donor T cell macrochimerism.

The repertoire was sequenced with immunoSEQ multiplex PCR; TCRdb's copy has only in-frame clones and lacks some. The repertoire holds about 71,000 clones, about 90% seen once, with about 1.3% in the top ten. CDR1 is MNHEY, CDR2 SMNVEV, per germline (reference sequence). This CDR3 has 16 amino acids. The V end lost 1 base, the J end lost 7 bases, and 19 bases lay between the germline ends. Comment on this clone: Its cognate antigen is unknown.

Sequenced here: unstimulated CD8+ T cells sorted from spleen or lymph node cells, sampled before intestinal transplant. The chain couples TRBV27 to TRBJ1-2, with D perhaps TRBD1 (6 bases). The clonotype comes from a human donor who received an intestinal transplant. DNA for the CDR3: TGTGCCAGCAGTTTATTCGCTGGGACGGGGGGCCCTGGCTACACCTTC. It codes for CASSLFAGTGGPGYTF.